These 3 T cell receptor beta chains originate from one sample sequenced in a study of blood T cell repertoires in COVID-19. Some clones are missing from TCRdb's copy, which holds only in-frame ones; the method was immunoSEQ multiplex PCR. The table lists nearly 200,000 clones, approximately 84% of them singletons, with approximately 6.9% in the top ten. The sequenced sample was peripheral blood. Receptor source: a human donor with acute or convalescent COVID-19. The donor label of this sample is uncertain.

As regards this clone: Germline and junction disagree at one end, which may indicate a read error. The V call is TRBV6-5, the J call TRBJ1-1; 9 bases map to TRBD1. Germline loops: CDR1 MNHEY, CDR2 SVGAGI. The CDR3 loop spans 15 amino acids. CDR3 protein: CATSPGQGGITEAFF. Here the CDR3 DNA reads TGTGCCACCAGTCCGGGACAGGGAGGGATCACTGAAGCTTTCTTT.

This clone was seen more than once but under ten times. The chain combines TRBV5-4 with TRBJ1-6, with 9 bases lining up with TRBD1. This CDR3 comprises 12 residues. CDR1 and CDR2 from the germline V gene are SGHNT and YYREEE (reference sequence). J lost 15 bases, V lost 4 bases, and 5 bases had no gene match. CDR3 sequence reads: CASSLDRGLLHF. CDR3 sequence (DNA): TGTGCCAGCAGCCTGGACAGGGGCCTCCTCCACTTT.

V and J are TRBV14 and TRBJ2-1; 13 bases map to TRBD2. In germline, CDR1 is SGHDN, CDR2 FVKESK. The V gene end was trimmed by 3 bases and the J gene end by 8 bases; junction bases not matched to a gene: 7. The CDR3 loop spans 16 amino acids. As DNA, the CDR3 is TGTGCCAGCAGCCAGGGGACTAGCGGGATTTCATATGAGCAGTTCTTC. This gives the protein CASSQGTSGISYEQFF.